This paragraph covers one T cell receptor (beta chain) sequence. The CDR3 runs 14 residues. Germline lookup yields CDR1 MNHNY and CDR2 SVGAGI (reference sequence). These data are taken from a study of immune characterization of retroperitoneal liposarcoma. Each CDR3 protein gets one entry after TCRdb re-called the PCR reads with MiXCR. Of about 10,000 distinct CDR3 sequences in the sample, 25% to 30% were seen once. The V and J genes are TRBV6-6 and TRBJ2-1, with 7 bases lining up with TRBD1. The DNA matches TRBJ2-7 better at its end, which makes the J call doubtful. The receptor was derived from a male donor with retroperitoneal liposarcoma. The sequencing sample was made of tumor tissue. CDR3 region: CASSDPGTAYEQYF. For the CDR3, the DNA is TGTGCCAGCAGTGATCCCGGGACAGCCTACGAGCAGTACTTC.